Listed below are T cell receptor beta chains from one sample, sequenced in a study of T cells in tumors after PD-1 blockade. Repertoires were generated with immunoSEQ multiplex PCR, while TCRdb's copy carries only in-frame clones and drops some. This sample has 50,000 or so clones, with more than 75% found just once. Sequences were derived from PBMCs, sampled before anti-PD-1 treatment. The source is a human donor with basal cell carcinoma. Both conserved end residues are part of each CDR3. D genes are given only for firm matches. Clone size appears in some rows only: once, few, many, or a class for an expanded clone.

TRBV28,-,TRBJ1-4,TRBD1,TGTGCCAGCAGTTTACCGGGACAGGGGAATGAAAAACTGTTTTTT,CASSLPGQGNEKLFF
TRBV6-5,-,TRBJ2-7,TRBD2,TGTGCCAGCAAAGGACTAGCAGCCTACGAGCAGTACTTC,CASKGLAAYEQYF
TRBV18,-,TRBJ2-3,-,TGTGCCAGCTCACCAACAACAGAAAGAGATACGCAGTATTTT,CASSPTTERDTQYF
TRBV28,-,TRBJ2-7,-,TGTGCCAGCAGTCCCGTGGGCACCTACGAGCAGTACTTC,CASSPVGTYEQYF
TRBV5-1,-,TRBJ2-3,-,TGCGCCAGCAGCTTGGGGCAGGAAGGCGCAGATACGCAGTATTTT,CASSLGQEGADTQYF
TRBV2,-,TRBJ2-3,-,TGTGCCAGCAGCGAGGGGGATACGCAGTATTTT,CASSEGDTQYF
TRBV6-5,-,TRBJ1-1,-,TGTGCCAGCATCCGGGGGGCGGCGACTGAAGCTTTCTTT,CASIRGAATEAFF
TRBV5-1,-,TRBJ2-2,TRBD1,TGCGCCAGCAGCCGACAGGGGGATAGCCGCACCGGGGAGCTGTTTTTT,CASSRQGDSRTGELFF
TRBV15,-,TRBJ2-7,-,TGTGCCACCGGCACAGGGTTTTCCTACGAGCAGTACTTC,CATGTGFSYEQYF
TRBV27,-,TRBJ1-2,-,TGTGCCAGCAGTGCACGGACAGCCGGCAGCTATGGCTACACCTTC,CASSARTAGSYGYTF
TRBV6-4,few,TRBJ2-2,-,TGTGCCAGCAGACAGGTCGCGAACACCGGGGAGCTGTTTTTT,CASRQVANTGELFF
TRBV5-6,-,TRBJ2-4,-,TGTGCCAGCAGCTTAACCCTCTCCGGGATAGGAAACATTCAGTACTTC,CASSLTLSGIGNIQYF
TRBV5-1,-,TRBJ2-3,TRBD2,TGCGCCAGCAGCTTGGACGGACTAGCGGGGGCCACAGATACGCAGTATTTT,CASSLDGLAGATDTQYF
TRBV6-5,once,TRBJ1-1,-,TGTGCCAGCAGTTACCTACAGGCAAACACTGAAGCTTTCTTT,CASSYLQANTEAFF
TRBV5-4,-,TRBJ2-3,-,TGTGCCAGCAGCTTGGGGCTGAGCCACGGCACAGATACGCAGTATTTT,CASSLGLSHGTDTQYF
TRBV6-1,-,TRBJ1-1,-,TGTGCCAGCAGTGAAGGGGTTGGAGGGAACACTGAAGCTTTCTTT,CASSEGVGGNTEAFF
TRBV30,once,TRBJ1-2,TRBD1,TGTGCCTGGAGTGCCGGACAGGGTGGCGGCTACACCTTC,CAWSAGQGGGYTF
TRBV5-1,-,TRBJ2-6,-,TGCGCCAGCAGCTTGGATCCCCGGGCTGGGGCCAACGTCCTGACTTTC,CASSLDPRAGANVLTF
TRBV24-1,-,TRBJ2-3,TRBD2,TGTGCCACCAGTGACCGTGGACTAGCGGGAGTTAGCACAGATACGCAGTATTTT,CATSDRGLAGVSTDTQYF